This paragraph covers one T cell receptor beta chain sequence. The antigen is undetermined. At one end, the junction sequence differs from germline, possibly due to a read error. The entry originates in a study of tumor and adjacent non-tumor tissue in lung cancer. Study-level background: Each sample yielded roughly 4 million productive TCRbeta reads on average. Study results and limitations: Normal lung showed higher cumulative top 100 clone frequency than tumor. TCR diversity was significantly greater in tumor than normal lung tissue. Higher tumor TCR diversity was associated with shorter survival.

The CDR3 is 15 amino acids. From germline, CDR1 is KGHDR and CDR2 SFDVKD. This sample's RNA came from whole unsorted tissue. Three rounds of nested PCR, following a modified ARM-PCR protocol, produced the TCRbeta library. TCRdb ran MiXCR on the multiplex PCR reads and lists one entry per CDR3 protein. This table has fewer than 130,000 distinct CDR3 sequences, 75% to 90% appearing once. The receptor comes from a man between 65 and 85 years old with non-small cell lung cancer. The sequenced sample consisted of lung tumor tissue. This rearrangement joins TRBV24-1 to TRBJ2-4, with D uncertain. DNA of the CDR3: TGTGCCACCCGTGATTCACAAATAGTCAAAAACATTCAGTACTTC. Protein: CATRDSQIVKNIQYF.